The rows below give T cell receptor beta chains drawn from one sample of a study of blood T cells in healthy people across ages. MiXCR was run by TCRdb on the 5' RACE reads, yielding one entry per CDR3 protein. The table lists roughly 1,700,000 distinct CDR3 sequences, 28% of them singletons. Sequencing was performed on blood. Receptors originate from a woman aged 25 to 39 in good health. The CDR3 runs from the conserved cysteine through the conserved F or W. Fields, in order: D gene, V gene, clone size, J gene, CDR3 protein, CDR3 DNA. The D gene is left open where the match is weak. The size of a clone is reported for some rows only, either as once, few or many, or as a class for expanded clones.

D gene: -; V gene: TRBV12-3/TRBV12-4; clone size: -; J gene: TRBJ1-5; CDR3 protein: CASTLSGGGNQPQHF; CDR3 DNA: TGTGCCAGCACCCTCTCGGGGGGAGGCAATCAGCCCCAGCATTTT
D gene: TRBD2; V gene: TRBV12-3/TRBV12-4; clone size: -; J gene: TRBJ2-1; CDR3 protein: CASSQGLAGSSYNEQFF; CDR3 DNA: TGTGCCAGCAGTCAAGGACTAGCGGGATCCTCCTACAATGAGCAGTTCTTC
D gene: -; V gene: TRBV7-2; clone size: few; J gene: TRBJ2-7; CDR3 protein: CASSLAYGDEQYF; CDR3 DNA: TGTGCCAGCAGCTTAGCGTACGGGGACGAGCAGTACTTC
D gene: -; V gene: TRBV20-1; clone size: -; J gene: TRBJ1-4; CDR3 protein: CSARRTSTNEKLFF; CDR3 DNA: TGCAGTGCGCGAAGGACATCAACTAATGAAAAACTGTTTTTT
D gene: -; V gene: TRBV7-9; clone size: many; J gene: TRBJ2-1; CDR3 protein: CASEPYNEQFF; CDR3 DNA: TGTGCCAGCGAACCATACAATGAGCAGTTCTTC
D gene: -; V gene: TRBV7-2; clone size: many; J gene: TRBJ2-5; CDR3 protein: CASRAPRGRQETQYF; CDR3 DNA: TGTGCCAGCAGAGCTCCTAGGGGGAGGCAAGAGACCCAGTACTTC
D gene: -; V gene: TRBV29-1; clone size: many; J gene: TRBJ1-2; CDR3 protein: CSVGGRSYGYTF; CDR3 DNA: TGCAGCGTTGGAGGGCGGTCCTATGGCTACACCTTC
D gene: TRBD1; V gene: TRBV3-1; clone size: few; J gene: TRBJ2-3; CDR3 protein: CASSQNRGLTDTQYF; CDR3 DNA: TGTGCCAGCAGCCAGAACAGGGGGCTCACAGATACGCAGTATTTT
D gene: -; V gene: TRBV7-2; clone size: few; J gene: TRBJ2-7; CDR3 protein: CASSLEGWYEQYF; CDR3 DNA: TGTGCCAGCAGCTTAGAAGGCTGGTACGAGCAGTACTTC
D gene: TRBD2; V gene: TRBV7-2; clone size: -; J gene: TRBJ2-1; CDR3 protein: CASSFPLAGGPDNEQFF; CDR3 DNA: TGTGCCAGCAGTTTCCCCTTAGCGGGAGGGCCTGATAATGAGCAGTTCTTC
D gene: -; V gene: TRBV6-5; clone size: -; J gene: TRBJ2-1; CDR3 protein: CASSSKGNEQFF; CDR3 DNA: TGTGCCAGCAGTAGCAAGGGGAATGAGCAGTTCTTC
D gene: TRBD2; V gene: TRBV15; clone size: -; J gene: TRBJ2-4; CDR3 protein: CATSRTGAGVHKNIQYF; CDR3 DNA: TGTGCCACCAGCAGAACCGGCGCGGGGGTTCACAAAAACATTCAGTACTTC
D gene: -; V gene: TRBV5-1; clone size: -; J gene: TRBJ2-1; CDR3 protein: CASSLGTGQTVNEQFF; CDR3 DNA: TGCGCCAGCAGCTTAGGGACTGGCCAGACGGTGAATGAGCAGTTCTTC
D gene: -; V gene: TRBV2; clone size: -; J gene: TRBJ1-5; CDR3 protein: CASWGRVDRPQHF; CDR3 DNA: TGTGCCAGCTGGGGAAGGGTAGACCGGCCCCAGCATTTT
D gene: -; V gene: TRBV29-1; clone size: -; J gene: TRBJ2-5; CDR3 protein: CSVSWGRLQETQYF; CDR3 DNA: TGCAGCGTTAGTTGGGGCAGGCTCCAAGAGACCCAGTACTTC
D gene: -; V gene: TRBV3-1; clone size: few; J gene: TRBJ2-3; CDR3 protein: CASSQVTASTDTQYF; CDR3 DNA: TGTGCCAGCAGCCAAGTGACCGCCAGCACAGATACGCAGTATTTT
D gene: -; V gene: TRBV5-1; clone size: few; J gene: TRBJ1-1; CDR3 protein: CASSVLDLNTEAFF; CDR3 DNA: TGCGCCAGCAGCGTACTGGACCTGAACACTGAAGCTTTCTTT
D gene: -; V gene: TRBV20-1; clone size: -; J gene: TRBJ1-5; CDR3 protein: CSARPLVPGLDSNQPQHF; CDR3 DNA: TGCAGTGCTAGACCCCTTGTGCCGGGACTAGATAGCAATCAGCCCCAGCATTTT
D gene: TRBD2; V gene: TRBV20-1; clone size: few; J gene: TRBJ2-3; CDR3 protein: CSALNSGRARDTQYF; CDR3 DNA: TGCAGTGCCCTGAACAGCGGGAGGGCACGGGATACGCAGTATTTT
D gene: TRBD1; V gene: TRBV12-3/TRBV12-4; clone size: -; J gene: TRBJ2-4; CDR3 protein: CASSPTGMRNIQYF; CDR3 DNA: TGTGCCAGCAGTCCGACAGGGATGAGAAACATTCAGTACTTC
D gene: -; V gene: TRBV29-1; clone size: -; J gene: TRBJ2-7; CDR3 protein: CSVGEGGYEQYF; CDR3 DNA: TGCAGCGTTGGTGAGGGGGGATACGAGCAGTACTTC
D gene: TRBD1; V gene: TRBV5-1; clone size: -; J gene: TRBJ2-5; CDR3 protein: CASSSLGQTQETQYF; CDR3 DNA: TGCGCCAGCAGCTCCCTGGGACAGACCCAAGAGACCCAGTACTTC
D gene: TRBD2; V gene: TRBV3-1; clone size: few; J gene: TRBJ2-1; CDR3 protein: CASSQASGGASEQFF; CDR3 DNA: TGTGCCAGCAGCCAAGCTAGCGGGGGGGCTAGTGAGCAGTTCTTC
D gene: -; V gene: TRBV24-1; clone size: -; J gene: TRBJ2-5; CDR3 protein: CATSDARTEMETQYF; CDR3 DNA: TGTGCCACCAGTGACGCAAGGACGGAGATGGAGACCCAGTACTTC
D gene: TRBD1; V gene: TRBV7-3; clone size: many; J gene: TRBJ2-1; CDR3 protein: CASSRAGTGYNEQFF; CDR3 DNA: TGTGCCAGCAGTCGAGCCGGGACAGGCTACAATGAGCAGTTCTTC
D gene: TRBD2; V gene: TRBV20-1; clone size: few; J gene: TRBJ2-1; CDR3 protein: CSANEPLTSPREQFF; CDR3 DNA: TGCAGTGCTAACGAACCTTTGACTAGCCCCCGTGAGCAGTTCTTC
D gene: -; V gene: TRBV29-1; clone size: few; J gene: TRBJ1-2; CDR3 protein: CSVDATAVHGYTF; CDR3 DNA: TGCAGCGTTGATGCGACAGCTGTTCATGGCTACACCTTC
D gene: TRBD1; V gene: TRBV7-9; clone size: -; J gene: TRBJ2-5; CDR3 protein: CASSLPQGDGGETQYF; CDR3 DNA: TGTGCCAGCAGCTTACCACAGGGGGATGGGGGAGAGACCCAGTACTTC
D gene: -; V gene: TRBV14; clone size: -; J gene: TRBJ2-5; CDR3 protein: CASSLGTGTYPLKETQYF; CDR3 DNA: TGTGCCAGCAGCCTCGGGACGGGCACATACCCTCTAAAAGAGACCCAGTACTTC
D gene: -; V gene: TRBV18; clone size: -; J gene: TRBJ2-7; CDR3 protein: CASSFLAEAGEQYF; CDR3 DNA: TGTGCCAGCTCATTTTTAGCGGAGGCGGGCGAGCAGTACTTC
D gene: TRBD1; V gene: TRBV6-6; clone size: few; J gene: TRBJ1-2; CDR3 protein: CASSVGPGQGNGYTF; CDR3 DNA: TGTGCCAGCAGTGTGGGACCAGGACAGGGCAATGGCTACACCTTC
D gene: -; V gene: TRBV12-3/TRBV12-4; clone size: -; J gene: TRBJ2-3; CDR3 protein: CASGHSHTQYF; CDR3 DNA: TGTGCCAGCGGCCACTCACATACGCAGTATTTT
D gene: -; V gene: TRBV12-3/TRBV12-4; clone size: -; J gene: TRBJ1-1; CDR3 protein: CASRPPGNMNTEAFF; CDR3 DNA: TGTGCCAGCAGACCTCCAGGGAATATGAACACTGAAGCTTTCTTT
D gene: TRBD1; V gene: TRBV4-1; clone size: -; J gene: TRBJ2-2; CDR3 protein: CASSQDSGTGGTGELFF; CDR3 DNA: TGCGCCAGCAGCCAAGACTCCGGGACAGGGGGCACCGGGGAGCTGTTTTTT
D gene: -; V gene: TRBV13; clone size: -; J gene: TRBJ2-5; CDR3 protein: CASSLESATATKRTQYF; CDR3 DNA: TGTGCCAGCAGCTTAGAATCGGCTACCGCAACCAAGAGAACCCAGTACTTC
D gene: -; V gene: TRBV29-1; clone size: many; J gene: TRBJ1-4; CDR3 protein: CSVERRGATNEKLFF; CDR3 DNA: TGCAGCGTTGAGCGGCGCGGAGCAACTAATGAAAAACTGTTTTTT
D gene: -; V gene: TRBV18; clone size: -; J gene: TRBJ2-7; CDR3 protein: CASSQNPKGDEQYF; CDR3 DNA: TGTGCCAGCTCACAGAACCCCAAAGGCGACGAGCAGTACTTC
D gene: -; V gene: TRBV29-1; clone size: many; J gene: TRBJ2-1; CDR3 protein: CSVVLGDGYNEQFF; CDR3 DNA: TGCAGCGTTGTCCTTGGGGACGGATACAATGAGCAGTTCTTC
D gene: TRBD1; V gene: TRBV12-3/TRBV12-4; clone size: many; J gene: TRBJ1-2; CDR3 protein: CASSWTGGFVGYTF; CDR3 DNA: TGTGCCAGCAGTTGGACAGGGGGGTTCGTTGGCTACACCTTC
D gene: -; V gene: TRBV5-1; clone size: few; J gene: TRBJ2-6; CDR3 protein: CASSLAGVFTSGANVLTF; CDR3 DNA: TGCGCCAGCAGCTTGGCCGGGGTTTTTACCTCTGGGGCCAACGTCCTGACTTTC
D gene: TRBD2; V gene: TRBV30; clone size: -; J gene: TRBJ2-3; CDR3 protein: CAWRHSGGPANQYF; CDR3 DNA: TGTGCCTGGAGACATAGCGGGGGGCCCGCGAACCAGTATTTT
D gene: -; V gene: TRBV6-2/TRBV6-3; clone size: -; J gene: TRBJ2-5; CDR3 protein: CASRIGTPETQYF; CDR3 DNA: TGTGCCAGCAGAATAGGGACCCCTGAGACCCAGTACTTC
D gene: -; V gene: TRBV6-2/TRBV6-3; clone size: few; J gene: TRBJ2-2; CDR3 protein: CASRPGMNTGELFF; CDR3 DNA: TGTGCCAGCCGACCAGGGATGAACACCGGGGAGCTGTTTTTT
D gene: -; V gene: TRBV20-1; clone size: few; J gene: TRBJ2-3; CDR3 protein: CSASFREDTQYF; CDR3 DNA: TGCAGTGCTAGTTTCAGGGAGGATACGCAGTATTTT
D gene: -; V gene: TRBV5-1; clone size: few; J gene: TRBJ2-1; CDR3 protein: CASSDPRQSSYNEQFF; CDR3 DNA: TGCGCCAGCAGCGACCCACGACAGAGCTCCTACAATGAGCAGTTCTTC
D gene: -; V gene: TRBV6-5; clone size: -; J gene: TRBJ2-7; CDR3 protein: CAAWSLAYEQYF; CDR3 DNA: TGTGCCGCTTGGTCCCTGGCCTACGAGCAGTACTTC
D gene: -; V gene: TRBV20-1; clone size: many; J gene: TRBJ1-4; CDR3 protein: CSAPETKLFF; CDR3 DNA: TGCAGTGCTCCGGAAACTAAACTGTTTTTT
D gene: -; V gene: TRBV19; clone size: few; J gene: TRBJ2-1; CDR3 protein: CASSQGRWGLYNEQFF; CDR3 DNA: TGTGCCAGTAGCCAGGGGCGGTGGGGGCTTTACAATGAGCAGTTCTTC
D gene: TRBD1; V gene: TRBV28; clone size: few; J gene: TRBJ2-7; CDR3 protein: CASSSPQDRKFPAYEQYF; CDR3 DNA: TGTGCCAGCAGTTCTCCACAGGACAGGAAATTCCCGGCCTACGAGCAGTACTTC
D gene: TRBD2; V gene: TRBV7-6; clone size: -; J gene: TRBJ2-4; CDR3 protein: CASSLDSGGAMGSYNAQYF; CDR3 DNA: TGTGCCAGCAGCTTAGACAGCGGGGGCGCCATGGGCTCCTACAATGCGCAGTACTTC
D gene: TRBD2; V gene: TRBV4-1; clone size: few; J gene: TRBJ2-3; CDR3 protein: CASSQVSSGGTDTQYF; CDR3 DNA: TGCGCCAGCAGCCAAGTTTCTAGCGGGGGCACAGATACGCAGTATTTT
D gene: -; V gene: TRBV12-3/TRBV12-4; clone size: few; J gene: TRBJ2-1; CDR3 protein: CASSFRGPYNEQFF; CDR3 DNA: TGTGCCAGCAGTTTCAGGGGACCCTACAATGAGCAGTTCTTC
D gene: -; V gene: TRBV11-2; clone size: -; J gene: TRBJ1-2; CDR3 protein: CASSLVQESGYTF; CDR3 DNA: TGTGCCAGCAGCTTAGTACAGGAGAGTGGCTACACCTTC